Below are 25 T cell receptor beta chains sequenced from a single sample in a study of T cell changes during pregnancy in multiple sclerosis. The protocol was immunoSEQ multiplex PCR, while the TCRdb copy is restricted to in-frame clones and leaves out a portion. The data hold roughly 38,000 clones, with 91% observed a single time. The sample was CD4+ T cells from peripheral blood mononuclear cells, taken in the second trimester of pregnancy. These receptors originate from a female donor in good health, enrolled as a control in a pregnancy study.

V usage is TRBV5-1 and J usage is TRBJ2-5; D gene ambiguous. Trimming shortened V by 4 bases and J by 0 bases, and 13 bases separated the two germline ends. The length of the CDR3 is 15 residues. The germline V gene encodes CDR1 SGHRS and CDR2 YFSETQ. CDR3 region: CASSETLGYQETQYF. The CDR3, as DNA: TGCGCCAGCAGCGAGACTCTCGGGTACCAAGAGACCCAGTACTTC. Full variable domain (outside the CDR3, taken from reference TRBV5-1 and TRBJ2-5): KAGVTQTPRYLIKTRGQQVTLSCSPISGHRSVSWYQQTPGQGLQFLFEYFSETQRNKGNFPGRFSGRQFSNSRSEMNVSTLELGDSALYLCASSETLGYQETQYFGPGTRLLVL.

The chain combines TRBV5-1 with TRBJ2-3, with D tentatively TRBD1 (5 bases). Germline assignment: CDR1 SGHRS and CDR2 YFSETQ. Trimming pared 1 base from V and 0 bases from J, leaving 9 bases between. The CDR3 is made up of 15 amino acids. CDR3 loop: CASSLQGGSTDTQYF. DNA of the CDR3: TGCGCCAGCAGCTTGCAGGGCGGTAGCACAGATACGCAGTATTTT.

This chain links TRBV11-1 with TRBJ1-1; 7 positions match TRBD1. This CDR3 region has 13 residues. Per germline, CDR1 SGHAT and CDR2 FQDESV (reference sequence). After removal of 5 bases from V and 7 bases from J, the junction contained 7 bases not matched to a gene. The CDR3 is CASSTRQGIEAFF. Here the CDR3 DNA reads TGTGCCAGCAGCACGAGACAGGGTATTGAAGCTTTCTTT.

The J gene is TRBJ1-4, the V gene TRBV5-1; 7 bases align to TRBD1. J gave up 8 bases and V 4 bases, and 8 bases lay outside the gene matches. The germline V gene encodes CDR1 SGHRS and CDR2 YFSETQ. CDR3 length: 14 residues. The CDR3 is CASSPGQQGEKLFF. The CDR3 nucleotides are TGCGCCAGCAGCCCGGGACAGCAGGGCGAAAAACTGTTTTTT.

The table lists this clone with a count of one. V gene TRBV19 combines with J gene TRBJ2-4; 7 bases fit TRBD1. CDR3 length: 15 residues. Germline assignment: CDR1 LNHDA and CDR2 SQIVND (reference sequence). J lost 8 bases, V lost 1 base, and 8 bases had no gene match. CDR3 nucleotide sequence: TGTGCCAGTAGTATAGTCACAGGGGCCGGAGACATTCAGTACTTC. Protein sequence: CASSIVTGAGDIQYF.

The rearrangement joins TRBV18 to TRBJ2-5; the D gene is possibly TRBD2 (6 bases). With 1 base removed from V and 5 bases from J, the gap between germline ends came to 11 bases. The CDR3 has 14 residues. Per germline, CDR1 KGHSH and CDR2 LQKENI. The CDR3 reads CASSPLASGETQYF. The CDR3 nucleotides are TGTGCCAGCTCACCACTTGCAAGCGGGGAGACCCAGTACTTC.

The chain recombines TRBV5-4 with TRBJ2-4; no reliable D call. With 1 base removed from V and 9 bases from J, the gap between germline ends came to 14 bases. CDR3 length equals 14 residues. Germline values: CDR1 SGHNT, CDR2 YYREEE (reference sequence). In nucleotides, the CDR3 is TGTGCCAGCAGCTTGAACCAGGCCGCCGGCATTCAGTACTTC. It encodes CASSLNQAAGIQYF.

This chain connects TRBV27 to TRBJ1-1, with D possibly TRBD1 on 5 matching bases. V dropped 9 bases and J dropped 6 bases, with 29 bases sitting between them. The germline V gene encodes CDR1 MNHEY and CDR2 SMNVEV (reference sequence). CDR3 length: 17 residues. The CDR3 loop reads CASTGRGRGLREAEAFF. In nucleotides, the CDR3 is TGTGCCAGTACCGGCCGGGGTCGGGGCCTACGGGAGGCTGAAGCTTTCTTT.

The J gene is TRBJ2-1, the V gene TRBV4-1; TRBD2 agrees at 11 bases. Germline V gene sequence: CDR1 MGHRA, CDR2 YSYEKL. The CDR3 has 18 residues. The V segment lost 1 base and the J segment 4 bases; nucleotides outside the gene matches: 9. CDR3 DNA: TGCGCCAGCAGCCAAGGTCCCCTAGCGGGGGGTCCTTACAATGAGCAGTTCTTC. This codes for CASSQGPLAGGPYNEQFF.

The gene calls are TRBV2 and TRBJ2-2; 11 positions match TRBD2. Germline lookup yields CDR1 SNHLY and CDR2 FYNNEI. There are 16 residues in the CDR3. The V segment lost 5 bases and the J segment 5 bases; nucleotides outside the gene matches: 7. The CDR3: CASSPSSGGLTGELFF. CDR3 in DNA: TGTGCCAGCAGTCCCTCTAGCGGGGGGTTGACCGGGGAGCTGTTTTTT.

The rearrangement joins TRBV6-1 to TRBJ1-1, with D maybe TRBD1 (6 bases). Trimming cost V 7 bases and J 11 bases, with 20 bases left between them. Germline CDR1 and CDR2: MNHNS and SASEGT. The CDR3 is made up of 13 amino acids. The CDR3 DNA reads TGTGCCAGCAACTTATCAGGGGCGGAGGTGGCTTTCTTT. Residues: CASNLSGAEVAFF.

CDR3: CASSQRLVAGGKVDEQYF. Here the CDR3 DNA reads TGTGCCAGCAGCCAAAGGTTGGTAGCGGGAGGGAAGGTCGACGAGCAGTACTTC. The chain couples TRBV14 to TRBJ2-7, with 11 bases identical to TRBD2. The CDR3 is 18 amino acids. The V gene end was trimmed by 2 bases and the J gene end by 5 bases; junction bases not matched to a gene: 14. Germline loops: CDR1 SGHDN, CDR2 FVKESK.

The rearrangement joins TRBV27 to TRBJ1-2, with D perhaps matching TRBD1 (5 bases). Trimming pared 5 bases from V and 1 base from J, leaving 8 bases between. CDR3 length: 13 residues. CDR1 is MNHEY, CDR2 SMNVEV, per germline (reference sequence). CDR3 sequence (DNA): TGTGCCAGCAGTCAGGGTATTAACTATGGCTACACCTTC. It encodes CASSQGINYGYTF.

This clone has only one observation. This chain links TRBV7-3 with TRBJ2-1; 9 positions agree with TRBD1. The CDR3 totals 15 residues. The germline V gene has CDR1 SGHTA and CDR2 FQGTGA. Trimming at V came to 5 bases and at J to 7 bases, leaving 9 bases not matched to a gene. CDR3 nucleotides: TGTGCCAGCAGCCCACCGGGACAGGGATTGAATGAGCAGTTCTTC. It translates to CASSPPGQGLNEQFF. The full variable domain, its missing parts supplied by reference TRBV7-3 and TRBJ2-1, is GAGVSQTPSNKVTEKGKYVELRCDPISGHTALYWYRQSLGQGPEFLIYFQGTGAADDSGLPNDRFFAVRPEGSVSTLKIQRTERGDSAVYLCASSPPGQGLNEQFFGPGTRLTVL.

A single count supports this clone. The chain carries TRBV7-2 and TRBJ2-5; 7 bases are shared with TRBD2. Matching the DNA end better, TRBJ2-7 makes the J call doubtful. Germline V gives CDR1 SGHTA, CDR2 FQGNSA. The CDR3 runs to 17 residues. CDR3 residues: CASSLAPGGRLSYEQYF. CDR3 nucleotides: TGTGCCAGCAGCTTAGCCCCGGGAGGCCGCCTCTCCTACGAGCAGTACTTC.

The chain uses TRBV15 and TRBJ1-2; TRBD1 might be the D (5 bases). CDR1 and CDR2 (germline): LNHNV, YYDKDF (reference sequence). The CDR3 extends over 14 amino acids. Deletions cut 3 bases from V and 4 bases from J, with 12 bases between. The CDR3, as DNA: TGTGCCACCAGCAGCTCACAGGAGATCTATGGCTACACCTTC. Protein product: CATSSSQEIYGYTF.

The chain combines TRBV30 with TRBJ1-1, with a weak D call TRBD1 (5 bases). The V end was cut by 0 bases, the J end by 0 bases, with 5 bases between. The germline V gene encodes CDR1 GTSNPN and CDR2 SVGIG (reference sequence). The CDR3 length is 13 residues. The CDR3 region is CAWSVGVNTEAFF. CDR3 nucleotide sequence: TGTGCCTGGAGTGTAGGGGTGAACACTGAAGCTTTCTTT.

The CDR3 spells CASSTLGLSYEQYF. CDR3 DNA sequence: TGTGCCAGCAGCACCCTGGGACTCTCCTACGAGCAGTACTTC. The rearrangement joins TRBV7-9 to TRBJ2-7; tentative D call: TRBD2 (6 bases). V was clipped by 5 bases and J by 0 bases, with 11 bases between them. Germline V gives CDR1 SEHNR, CDR2 FQNEAQ (reference sequence). This CDR3 spans 14 amino acids.

The V call is TRBV5-1, the J call TRBJ2-1, with 12 bases that match TRBD2. V lost 1 base and J lost 7; bases outside the gene matches: 3. There are 15 residues in the CDR3. Germline V gene data show CDR1 as SGHRS and CDR2 as YFSETQ. The CDR3 spells CASSLYTSGGNEQFF. The CDR3 DNA reads TGCGCCAGCAGCTTGTACACTAGCGGGGGGAATGAGCAGTTCTTC.

The CDR3 DNA sequence: TGTGCCAGCAGCCAAACGGGCGGGGGGCGGCTTGAGCAGTTCTTC. It yields the protein CASSQTGGGRLEQFF. The chain combines TRBV9 with TRBJ2-1, with TRBD2 matching over 8 bases. This CDR3 is 15 amino acids long. Germline CDR1 reads SGDLS; CDR2 reads YYNGEE. J lost 9 bases, V lost 4 bases, and 12 bases had no gene match.

The CDR3 is CASSLGGGLAVYNEQFF. For the CDR3, the DNA is TGTGCCAGCAGCTTAGGGGGGGGACTAGCGGTCTACAATGAGCAGTTCTTC. The rearrangement links TRBV7-6 to TRBJ2-1; 11 positions match TRBD2. CDR1 and CDR2 (germline): SGHVS, FNYEAQ. Trimming cost V 1 base and J 3 bases; bases outside gene matches: 5. CDR3 length: 17 amino acids.

The chain carries TRBV5-4 and TRBJ2-3; D perhaps matches TRBD2 (5 bases). V lost 4 bases and J 0 bases, leaving 12 bases between the germline ends. Germline CDR1 and CDR2: SGHNT and YYREEE (reference sequence). The CDR3 runs to 15 residues. In nucleotides, the CDR3 is TGTGCCAGCAGCCAGAGCGGAGCTAGCACAGATACGCAGTATTTT. It yields the protein CASSQSGASTDTQYF.

V usage is TRBV11-3 and J usage is TRBJ2-1, with 9 bases aligning to TRBD2. The germline V gene encodes CDR1 SGHNT and CDR2 YENEEA. V dropped 2 bases and J dropped 3; count of bases not matched to a gene: 5. The CDR3 extends over 16 amino acids. CDR3 residues: CASSLYATSGYNEQFF. CDR3 nucleotide sequence: TGTGCCAGCAGCTTATATGCGACTAGCGGCTACAATGAGCAGTTCTTC.

J is TRBJ1-6 and V is TRBV30, with 8 bases matching TRBD1. The CDR3 has 13 residues. Looked up from germline, CDR1 is GTSNPN and CDR2 is SVGIG (reference sequence). CDR3 nucleotide sequence: TGTGCGTGGGCCGACAGGGGATTCTCACCCCTCCACTTT. Translation: CAWADRGFSPLHF.

The sample holds one count of this clone. Here the CDR3 DNA reads TGTGCCAGCAGCTTAGCTCCGACTAGAACAGATACGCAGTATTTT. It yields the protein CASSLAPTRTDTQYF. V gene TRBV11-2 combines with J gene TRBJ2-3, with D tentatively TRBD2 (6 bases). With 1 base removed from V and 3 bases from J, the gap between germline ends came to 11 bases. CDR3 length: 15 amino acids. CDR1 is SGHAT, CDR2 FQNNGV, per germline.